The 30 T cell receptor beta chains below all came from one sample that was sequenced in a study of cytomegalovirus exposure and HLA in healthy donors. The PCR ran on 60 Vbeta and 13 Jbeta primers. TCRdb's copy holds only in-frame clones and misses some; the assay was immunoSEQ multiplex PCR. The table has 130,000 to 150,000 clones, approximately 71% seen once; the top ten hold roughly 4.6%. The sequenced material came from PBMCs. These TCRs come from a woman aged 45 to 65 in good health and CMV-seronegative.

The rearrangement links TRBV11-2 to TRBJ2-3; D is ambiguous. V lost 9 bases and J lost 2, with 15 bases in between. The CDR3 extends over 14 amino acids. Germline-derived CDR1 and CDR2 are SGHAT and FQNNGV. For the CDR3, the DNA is TGTGCCAGGCCCCCGGGTTCTCACACAGATACGCAGTATTTT. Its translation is CARPPGSHTDTQYF.

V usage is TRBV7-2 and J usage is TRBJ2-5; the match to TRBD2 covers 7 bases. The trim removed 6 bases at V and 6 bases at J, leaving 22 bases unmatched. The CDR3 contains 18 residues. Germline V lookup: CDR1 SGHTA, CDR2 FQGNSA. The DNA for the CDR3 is TGTGCCAGCAGGTCAACGGGCTTAGCGGGTCCCTACGGGCAGACCCAGTACTTC. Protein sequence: CASRSTGLAGPYGQTQYF. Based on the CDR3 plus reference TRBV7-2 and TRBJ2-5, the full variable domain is GAGVSQSPSNKVTEKGKDVELRCDPISGHTALYWYRQSLGQGLEFLIYFQGNSAPDKSGLPSDRFSAERTGGSVSTLTIQRTQQEDSAVYLCASRSTGLAGPYGQTQYFGPGTRLLVL.

CDR3 DNA: TGTGCCAGTAGTACCAACTACGGTGCGTCCCAGTACTTC. Amino acids: CASSTNYGASQYF. V and J are TRBV19 and TRBJ2-5; D gene uncertain. Germline V CDR1 and CDR2: LNHDA, SQIVND (reference sequence). The CDR3 runs 13 residues. Trimming removed 4 bases at V and 9 bases at J, with 15 bases between. Full variable domain (remainder filled in from reference TRBV19 and TRBJ2-5): DGGITQSPKYLFRKEGQNVTLSCEQNLNHDAMYWYRQDPGQGLRLIYYSQIVNDFQKGDIAEGYSVSREKKESFPLTVTSAQKNPTAFYLCASSTNYGASQYFGPGTRLLVL.

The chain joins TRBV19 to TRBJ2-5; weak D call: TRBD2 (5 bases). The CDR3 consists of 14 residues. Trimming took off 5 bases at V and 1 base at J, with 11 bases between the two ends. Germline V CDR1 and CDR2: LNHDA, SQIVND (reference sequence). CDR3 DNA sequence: TGTGCCAGTAGTCCCGGGATCCCCCAAGAGACCCAGTACTTC. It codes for CASSPGIPQETQYF.

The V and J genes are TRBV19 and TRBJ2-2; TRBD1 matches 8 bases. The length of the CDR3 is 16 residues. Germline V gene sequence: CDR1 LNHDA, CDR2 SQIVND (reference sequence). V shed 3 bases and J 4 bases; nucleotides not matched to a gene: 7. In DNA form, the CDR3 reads TGTGCCAGTAGTATCGGGCAGGGGGCTGGCACCGGGGAGCTGTTTTTT. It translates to CASSIGQGAGTGELFF.

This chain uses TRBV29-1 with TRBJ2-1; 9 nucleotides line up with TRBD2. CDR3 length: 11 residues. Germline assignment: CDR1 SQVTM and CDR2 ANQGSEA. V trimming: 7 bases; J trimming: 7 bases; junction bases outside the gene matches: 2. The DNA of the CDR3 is TGCAGCGGCGGGGGGGGGAATGAGCAGTTCTTC. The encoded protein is CSGGGGNEQFF.

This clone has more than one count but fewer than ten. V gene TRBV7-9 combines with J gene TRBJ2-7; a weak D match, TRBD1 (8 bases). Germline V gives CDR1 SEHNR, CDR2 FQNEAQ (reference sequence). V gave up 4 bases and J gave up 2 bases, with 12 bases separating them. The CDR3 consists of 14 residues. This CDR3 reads CASSYTGGAYEQYF. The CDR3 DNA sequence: TGTGCCAGCAGCTACACAGGGGGGGCCTACGAGCAGTACTTC.

DNA for the CDR3: TGTGCCAGCAGTTTGGACAGGGGGCCAAGCCCTTATGGCTACACCTTC. Protein sequence: CASSLDRGPSPYGYTF. The rearrangement joins TRBV27 to TRBJ1-2; 11 bases line up with TRBD1. V lost 3 bases to trimming and J lost 5 bases; unmatched junction nucleotides: 8. This CDR3 contains 16 residues. CDR1 MNHEY and CDR2 SMNVEV come from the germline V gene (reference sequence).

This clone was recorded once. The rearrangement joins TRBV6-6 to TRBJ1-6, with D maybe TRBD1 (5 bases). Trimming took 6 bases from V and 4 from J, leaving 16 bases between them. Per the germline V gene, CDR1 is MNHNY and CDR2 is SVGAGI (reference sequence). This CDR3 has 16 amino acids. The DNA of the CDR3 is TGTGCCAGCAGCCCAGGGTGGACAATTTATAATTCACCCCTCCACTTT. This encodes CASSPGWTIYNSPLHF.

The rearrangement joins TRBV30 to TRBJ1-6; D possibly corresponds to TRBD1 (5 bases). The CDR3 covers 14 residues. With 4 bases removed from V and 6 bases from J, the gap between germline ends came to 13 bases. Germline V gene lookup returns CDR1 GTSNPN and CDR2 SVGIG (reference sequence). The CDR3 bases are TGTGCCTGGAATACTTTGACAGTTAATTCACCCCTCCACTTT. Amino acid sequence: CAWNTLTVNSPLHF.

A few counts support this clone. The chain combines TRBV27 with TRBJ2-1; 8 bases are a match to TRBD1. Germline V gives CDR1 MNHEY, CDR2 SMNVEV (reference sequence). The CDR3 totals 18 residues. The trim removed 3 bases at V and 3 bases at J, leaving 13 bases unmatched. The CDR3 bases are TGTGCCAGCAGTTTTGGTCTCTGGGGACAGGACGACTACAATGAGCAGTTCTTC. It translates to CASSFGLWGQDDYNEQFF.

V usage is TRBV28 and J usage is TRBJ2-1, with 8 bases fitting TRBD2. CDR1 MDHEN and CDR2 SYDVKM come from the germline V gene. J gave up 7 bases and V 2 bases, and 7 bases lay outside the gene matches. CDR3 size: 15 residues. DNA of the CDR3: TGTGCCAGCAGTTTAGCTAGCGGGTTAGGGAATGAGCAGTTCTTC. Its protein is CASSLASGLGNEQFF.

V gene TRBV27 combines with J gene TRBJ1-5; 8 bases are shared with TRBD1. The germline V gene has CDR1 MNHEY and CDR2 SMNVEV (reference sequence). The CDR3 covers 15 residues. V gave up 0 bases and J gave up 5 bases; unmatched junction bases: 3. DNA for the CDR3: TGTGCCAGCAGTTTATCCCGCAGGGGGCATCAGCCCCAGCATTTT. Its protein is CASSLSRRGHQPQHF.

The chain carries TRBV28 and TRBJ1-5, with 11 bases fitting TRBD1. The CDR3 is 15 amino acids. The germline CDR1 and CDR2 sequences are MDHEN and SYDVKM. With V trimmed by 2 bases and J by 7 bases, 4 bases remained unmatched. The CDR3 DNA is TGTGCCAGCAGTTTAATAGGACAGGGGGCCCAGCCCCAGCATTTT. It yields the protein CASSLIGQGAQPQHF.

The CDR3 DNA follows: TGTGCCAGTAGTATCCAGGGAAGTGGTGGCTACACCTTC. It encodes CASSIQGSGGYTF. V usage is TRBV19 and J usage is TRBJ1-2; D may be TRBD1 (5 bases). Trimming cost V 3 bases and J 7 bases, with 12 bases left between them. The CDR3 runs 13 residues. Germline-derived CDR1 and CDR2 are LNHDA and SQIVND (reference sequence).

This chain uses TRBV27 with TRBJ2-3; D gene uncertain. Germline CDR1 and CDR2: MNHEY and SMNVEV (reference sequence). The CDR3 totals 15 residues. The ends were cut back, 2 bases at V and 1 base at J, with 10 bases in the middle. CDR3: CASSLRYSRTDTQYF. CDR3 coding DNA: TGTGCCAGCAGTTTAAGGTACAGTCGCACAGATACGCAGTATTTT.

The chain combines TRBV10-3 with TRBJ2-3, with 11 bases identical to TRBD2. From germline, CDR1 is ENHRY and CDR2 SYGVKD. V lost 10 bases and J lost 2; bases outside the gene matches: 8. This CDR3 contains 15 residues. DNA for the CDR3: TGTGCCAGCACACTAGCGGGGGCCTACACAGATACGCAGTATTTT. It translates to CASTLAGAYTDTQYF.

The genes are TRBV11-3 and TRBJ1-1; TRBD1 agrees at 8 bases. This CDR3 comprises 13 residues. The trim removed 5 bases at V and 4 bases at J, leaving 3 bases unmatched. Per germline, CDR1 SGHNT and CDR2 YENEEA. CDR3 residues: CASSQDRGTEAFF. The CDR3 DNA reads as TGTGCCAGCAGCCAAGACAGGGGCACTGAAGCTTTCTTT.

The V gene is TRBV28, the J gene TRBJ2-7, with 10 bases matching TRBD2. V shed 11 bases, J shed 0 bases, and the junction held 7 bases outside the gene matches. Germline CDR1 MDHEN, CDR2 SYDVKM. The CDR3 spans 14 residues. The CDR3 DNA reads TGTGCCTCCCGAACTAGCGGGGACTCCTACGAGCAGTACTTC. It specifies CASRTSGDSYEQYF.

The chain's CDR3 is CASSLSTGNYGYTF. CDR3 nucleotide sequence: TGTGCCAGCAGCCTATCTACAGGGAACTATGGCTACACCTTC. The V and J genes are TRBV5-4 and TRBJ1-2; D possibly corresponds to TRBD1 (6 bases). The V gene lost 4 bases and the J gene lost 2 bases, with 12 bases spanning the gap. There are 14 residues in the CDR3. The germline V gene has CDR1 SGHNT and CDR2 YYREEE (reference sequence).

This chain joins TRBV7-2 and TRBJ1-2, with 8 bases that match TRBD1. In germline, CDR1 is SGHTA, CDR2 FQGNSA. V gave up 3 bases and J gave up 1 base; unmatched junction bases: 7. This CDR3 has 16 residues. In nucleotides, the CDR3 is TGTGCCAGCAGCTTTTCGATAGGACAGGGTAACTATGGCTACACCTTC. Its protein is CASSFSIGQGNYGYTF.

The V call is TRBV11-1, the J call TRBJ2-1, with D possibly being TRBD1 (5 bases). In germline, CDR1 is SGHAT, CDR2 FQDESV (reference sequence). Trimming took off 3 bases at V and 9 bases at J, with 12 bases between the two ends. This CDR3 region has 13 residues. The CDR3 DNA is TGTGCCAGCAGCTTGGCAGGGATGGGTGAGCAGTTCTTC. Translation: CASSLAGMGEQFF.

CDR3 DNA: TGTGCCAGCAGTGAAAGTAGGAGGGGCACTGAAGCTTTCTTT. Encoded protein: CASSESRRGTEAFF. This sequence joins TRBV2 and TRBJ1-1; D is perhaps TRBD1 (5 bases). V lost 2 bases and J lost 4, with 11 bases in between. This CDR3 comprises 14 residues. CDR1 is SNHLY, CDR2 FYNNEI, per germline.

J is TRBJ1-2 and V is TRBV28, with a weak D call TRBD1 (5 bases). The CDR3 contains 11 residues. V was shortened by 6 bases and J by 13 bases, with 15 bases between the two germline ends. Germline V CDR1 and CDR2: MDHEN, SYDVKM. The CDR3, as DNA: TGTGCCAGCAGCCGTGGGGGGAGAGGCACCTTC. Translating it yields CASSRGGRGTF.

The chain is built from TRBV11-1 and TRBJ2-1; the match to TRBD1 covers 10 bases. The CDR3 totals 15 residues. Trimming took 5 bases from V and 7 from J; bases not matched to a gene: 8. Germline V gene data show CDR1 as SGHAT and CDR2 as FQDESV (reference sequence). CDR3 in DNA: TGTGCCAGCAGCCAAGACAGGGGGCCGTGGAATGAGCAGTTCTTC. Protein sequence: CASSQDRGPWNEQFF.

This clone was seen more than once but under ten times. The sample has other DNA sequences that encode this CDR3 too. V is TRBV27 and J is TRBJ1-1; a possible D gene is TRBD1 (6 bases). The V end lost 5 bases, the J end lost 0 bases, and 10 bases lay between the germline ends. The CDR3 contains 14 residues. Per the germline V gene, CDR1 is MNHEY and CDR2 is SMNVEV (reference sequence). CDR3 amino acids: CASSLGTLNTEAFF. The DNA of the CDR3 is TGTGCCAGCAGTCTCGGGACATTGAACACTGAAGCTTTCTTT.

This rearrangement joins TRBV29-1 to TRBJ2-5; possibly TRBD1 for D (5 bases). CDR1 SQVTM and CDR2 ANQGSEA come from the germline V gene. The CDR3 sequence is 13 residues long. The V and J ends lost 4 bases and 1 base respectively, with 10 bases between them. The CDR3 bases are TGCAGCGTTGGGGGCAGTGGCCAAGAGACCCAGTACTTC. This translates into CSVGGSGQETQYF.

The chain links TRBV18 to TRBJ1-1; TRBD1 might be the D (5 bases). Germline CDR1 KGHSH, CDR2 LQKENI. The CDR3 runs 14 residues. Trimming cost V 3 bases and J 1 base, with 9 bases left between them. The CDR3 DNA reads TGTGCCAGCTCACCGTCGACAGAGAACACTGAAGCTTTCTTT. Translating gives CASSPSTENTEAFF.

The CDR3 spells CASSPDRGHSPLHF. The DNA for the CDR3 is TGTGCCAGCAGTCCCGACAGGGGGCATTCACCCCTCCACTTT. This chain connects TRBV6-6 to TRBJ1-6, with 10 nucleotides matching TRBD1. Germline V gives CDR1 MNHNY, CDR2 SVGAGI (reference sequence). The CDR3 length is 14 residues. Unmatched junction bases numbered 3, after V lost 5 bases and J lost 8 bases.

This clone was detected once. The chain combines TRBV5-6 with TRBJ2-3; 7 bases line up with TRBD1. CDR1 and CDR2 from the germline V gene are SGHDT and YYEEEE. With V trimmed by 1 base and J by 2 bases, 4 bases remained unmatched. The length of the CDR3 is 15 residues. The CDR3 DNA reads TGTGCCAGCAGCTTGATAACAGGGGCCACAGATACGCAGTATTTT. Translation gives CASSLITGATDTQYF.